The 13 T cell receptor beta chains in this list originate from one sample, sequenced in a study of shared clonotypes between healthy human individuals. TCRdb's table, derived via immunoSEQ multiplex PCR, lists solely in-frame clones and lacks some. The sample has some 2,500,000 clones, around 90% seen once. The sample taken for sequencing was naive CD4+ T cells from PBMCs. Subset indicated: CD45RA+ positively selected. These receptors came from a man aged 18-30 years in good health. Some clones in this sample may be carry-over from other donors' samples.

J is TRBJ1-1 and V is TRBV28; D gene uncertain. CDR3 length: 14 residues. Germline V gives CDR1 MDHEN, CDR2 SYDVKM. V was shortened by 5 bases and J by 6 bases, with 16 bases between the two germline ends. The CDR3 region is CASSTWLGNAEAFF. The CDR3 region has the DNA TGTGCCAGCAGTACCTGGCTAGGGAATGCTGAAGCTTTCTTT. The full variable domain, rest sourced from reference TRBV28 and TRBJ1-1, is DVKVTQSSRYLVKRTGEKVFLECVQDMDHENMFWYRQDPGLGLRLIYFSYDVKMKEKGDIPEGYSVSREKKERFSLILESASTNQTSMYLCASSTWLGNAEAFFGQGTRLTVV.

The J gene is TRBJ2-7, the V gene TRBV27; 7 bases match TRBD1. The V segment lost 10 bases and the J segment 10 bases; nucleotides outside the gene matches: 16. Germline V gives CDR1 MNHEY, CDR2 SMNVEV (reference sequence). The CDR3 runs 13 residues. The CDR3 coding sequence is TGTGCCACCGCCGTCCGGCGAGACAGGGCCCAGTACTTC. Its protein product is CATAVRRDRAQYF.

The chain couples TRBV4-3 to TRBJ2-1; D remains unclear. The germline V and J ends were trimmed by 0 bases and 4 bases, with 7 bases remaining between them. The CDR3 length is 14 residues. Germline CDR1 LGHNA, CDR2 YSLEER. In DNA form, the CDR3 reads TGCGCCAGCAGCCAAGACCGCCCGTACAATGAGCAGTTCTTC. It is translated as CASSQDRPYNEQFF.

The gene calls are TRBV7-8 and TRBJ2-7; D is perhaps TRBD2 (7 bases). This CDR3 spans 15 amino acids. V lost 1 base, J lost 0 bases, and 10 bases lay in between. Per germline, CDR1 SGHVS and CDR2 FQNEAQ. Here the CDR3 DNA reads TGTGCCAGCAGCTTAGAACGGGGGGCCTCCTACGAGCAGTACTTC. Translation gives CASSLERGASYEQYF. Combining the CDR3 with reference TRBV7-8 and TRBJ2-7 gives the whole variable domain GAGVSQSPRYKVAKRGQDVALRCDPISGHVSLFWYQQALGQGPEFLTYFQNEAQLDKSGLPSDRFFAERPEGSVSTLKIQRTQQEDSAVYLCASSLERGASYEQYFGPGTRLTVT.

The chain combines TRBV19 with TRBJ2-7, with TRBD2 as a possible D gene (6 bases). This CDR3 is built from 14 residues. The germline V gene has CDR1 LNHDA and CDR2 SQIVND (reference sequence). The ends were cut back, 4 bases at V and 3 bases at J, with 13 bases in the middle. DNA of the CDR3: TGTGCCAGTAGTAACCCTAGCGATCACTACGAGCAGTACTTC. Translation gives CASSNPSDHYEQYF. Looking up the rest from reference TRBV19 and TRBJ2-7 gives the full variable domain: DGGITQSPKYLFRKEGQNVTLSCEQNLNHDAMYWYRQDPGQGLRLIYYSQIVNDFQKGDIAEGYSVSREKKESFPLTVTSAQKNPTAFYLCASSNPSDHYEQYFGPGTRLTVT.

This clone has only one observation. Other DNA sequences in the sample encode the same CDR3. The chain joins TRBV28 to TRBJ2-3; TRBD1 matches 9 bases. CDR1 is MDHEN, CDR2 SYDVKM, per germline. V trimming: 6 bases; J trimming: 1 base; junction bases outside the gene matches: 5. There are 15 residues in the CDR3. This CDR3 is CASSLDRGGTDTQYF. In DNA form, the CDR3 reads TGTGCCAGCAGCTTAGACAGGGGGGGCACAGATACGCAGTATTTT.

The chain combines TRBV6-1 with TRBJ2-7; D unresolved. The CDR3 runs to 15 residues. Trimming cost V 7 bases and J 2 bases, with 18 bases left between them. CDR1 is MNHNS, CDR2 SASEGT, per germline. CDR3 in DNA: TGTGCCAGCAAAGTTGGCAGCCCAATCACCTACGAGCAGTACTTC. Protein sequence: CASKVGSPITYEQYF.

As concerns this clone: This CDR3 is also generated by other DNA sequences in the sample. The chain recombines TRBV5-1 with TRBJ2-1; the D is unclear. V lost 0 bases, J lost 1 base, and 5 bases lay in between. CDR3 size: 14 residues. CDR1 and CDR2 (germline): SGHRS, YFSETQ. CDR3 sequence reads: CASSLGDSYNEQFF. The CDR3 DNA follows: TGCGCCAGCAGCTTGGGGGATTCCTACAATGAGCAGTTCTTC.

In the case of this clone: Other DNA sequences in this sample translate to the same CDR3. The genes are TRBV28 and TRBJ2-2; D call uncertain. V lost 6 bases and J 0 bases, leaving 5 bases between the germline ends. The CDR3 extends over 13 amino acids. The germline V gene has CDR1 MDHEN and CDR2 SYDVKM. This CDR3 reads CASRESNTGELFF. CDR3 coding DNA: TGTGCCAGCAGGGAGTCGAACACCGGGGAGCTGTTTTTT. The variable domain in full, with the rest retrieved from reference TRBV28 and TRBJ2-2, is DVKVTQSSRYLVKRTGEKVFLECVQDMDHENMFWYRQDPGLGLRLIYFSYDVKMKEKGDIPEGYSVSREKKERFSLILESASTNQTSMYLCASRESNTGELFFGEGSRLTVL.

V is TRBV18 and J is TRBJ1-5, with a tentative D call TRBD1 (6 bases). This CDR3 has 14 residues. V was trimmed by 6 bases and J by 6 bases, leaving 15 bases between them. Per the germline V gene, CDR1 is KGHSH and CDR2 is LQKENI. CDR3: CASSSGGGSQPQHF. For the CDR3, the DNA is TGTGCCAGCTCCTCAGGAGGGGGAAGTCAGCCCCAGCATTTT.

The chain is built from TRBV4-1 and TRBJ2-3, with 9 bases identical to TRBD2. CDR1 and CDR2 (germline): MGHRA, YSYEKL. The CDR3 runs to 16 residues. J lost 4 bases, V lost 4 bases, and 9 bases had no gene match. The CDR3 DNA reads TGCGCCAGCAGCCCCCCGCTAGCGGGAAGGGCAGATACGCAGTATTTT. Encoded protein: CASSPPLAGRADTQYF.

The V call is TRBV18, the J call TRBJ2-7; 9 nucleotides agree with TRBD2. CDR1 KGHSH and CDR2 LQKENI come from the germline V gene. V lost 4 bases and J lost 2; bases outside the gene matches: 9. This CDR3 comprises 16 residues. DNA of the CDR3: TGTGCCAGCTCACTTACAGCGGGAGGCCCGCCCTACGAGCAGTACTTC. Translated, it gives CASSLTAGGPPYEQYF.

The CDR3 region is CASSYSVALNNEQFF. The CDR3 DNA sequence: TGTGCCAGCAGTTACTCGGTGGCACTCAACAATGAGCAGTTCTTC. V gene TRBV6-5 combines with J gene TRBJ2-1, with D unclear. This CDR3 has 15 amino acids. CDR1 and CDR2 (germline): MNHEY, SVGAGI. Trimming removed 0 bases at V and 5 bases at J, with 11 bases between.